This T cell receptor (beta chain) stems from a study of Tregs in tolerant kidney transplant recipients. Overall study results and limits: Tregs expanded with activated donor B cells seemed most donor-specific.

Comments on this clone: Its specificity is unknown.

TCRdb's table, derived via immunoSEQ multiplex PCR, lists solely in-frame clones and lacks some. The table lists fewer than 150,000 clones, around 91% of them singletons. The germline CDR1 and CDR2 sequences are SGHTA and FQGNSA. This CDR3 has 14 residues. Between the trimmed V and J ends, which lost 5 bases and 7 bases, there was a span of 18 bases. This chain connects TRBV7-2 to TRBJ2-7, with D perhaps matching TRBD1 (5 bases). The receptor was derived from a human donor in good health. The sequenced sample consisted of CD4+ T cells from blood. The CDR3 region has the DNA TGTGCCAGCAGCCCGAGATGGAAGGGGCGAGAGCAGTACTTC. Protein product: CASSPRWKGREQYF. Filled out from reference TRBV7-2 and TRBJ2-7, the complete variable domain reads GAGVSQSPSNKVTEKGKDVELRCDPISGHTALYWYRQSLGQGLEFLIYFQGNSAPDKSGLPSDRFSAERTGGSVSTLTIQRTQQEDSAVYLCASSPRWKGREQYFGPGTRLTVT.